The 32 T cell receptor beta chains listed next were all sequenced from one sample in a study of beta chain features in type 1 diabetes. Expressed TCRB transcripts were sequenced because the isolated RNA had all been reverse transcribed beforehand. The repertoire was sequenced with immunoSEQ multiplex PCR; TCRdb's copy has only in-frame clones and lacks some. The sample holds hundreds of thousands of clones; more than 11% are singletons and the top ten take under 0.04%. Material: naive CD4+ T cells from blood. The origin of the receptors is a man aged 30-40 years in good health.

This clone was detected a few times. The genes are TRBV4-1 and TRBJ1-6, with D possibly matching TRBD1 (6 bases). Looked up from germline, CDR1 is MGHRA and CDR2 is YSYEKL. The V gene lost 1 base and the J gene lost 7 bases, with 11 bases spanning the gap. The CDR3 length is 15 residues. CDR3 region: CASSQVSGANSPLHF. DNA of the CDR3: TGCGCCAGCAGCCAAGTTTCAGGGGCAAATTCACCCCTCCACTTT.

This clone has only a few counts. V usage is TRBV4-3 and J usage is TRBJ2-3, with a tentative D call TRBD1 (6 bases). V was trimmed by 0 bases and J by 0 bases, leaving 13 bases between them. Looked up from germline, CDR1 is LGHNA and CDR2 is YSLEER. The CDR3 contains 17 residues. This chain's CDR3 is CASSQDRDIPSTDTQYF. The DNA for the CDR3 is TGCGCCAGCAGCCAAGATAGGGACATTCCTAGCACAGATACGCAGTATTTT.

This clone was picked up a small number of times. The CDR3 region is CASSSNIGNTEAFF. The DNA for the CDR3 is TGTGCCAGCAGTTCAAATATAGGGAACACTGAAGCTTTCTTT. The chain couples TRBV11-3 to TRBJ1-1; no clear D. The CDR3 covers 14 residues. Germline V CDR1 and CDR2: SGHNT, YENEEA. The ends were cut back, 6 bases at V and 1 base at J, with 12 bases in the middle.

This clone appeared a few times. This chain links TRBV6-5 with TRBJ2-5, with D hard to call. V dropped 6 bases and J dropped 2 bases, with 4 bases sitting between them. Germline CDR1 is MNHEY and CDR2 is SVGAGI. The CDR3 totals 11 residues. The CDR3 nucleotides read TGTGCCAGCAGAGGTCAAGAGACCCAGTACTTC. Its protein is CASRGQETQYF.

The J gene is TRBJ2-2, the V gene TRBV7-3; a weak D match, TRBD2 (5 bases). The V gene lost 4 bases and the J gene lost 7 bases, with 16 bases spanning the gap. CDR1 is SGHTA, CDR2 FQGTGA, per germline. The CDR3 covers 15 residues. The CDR3 here is CASSSLGNLGGELFF. The CDR3 DNA is TGTGCCAGCAGCTCGCTCGGGAATCTGGGCGGGGAGCTGTTTTTT.

This chain connects TRBV5-1 to TRBJ2-3; tentatively, D is TRBD1 (6 bases). The CDR3 has 15 amino acids. V lost 4 bases to trimming and J lost 2 bases, with 14 bases between them. Per the germline V gene, CDR1 is SGHRS and CDR2 is YFSETQ. CDR3 sequence (DNA): TGCGCCAGCAGCCTACAGGGCGATGACACAGATACGCAGTATTTT. Translating it yields CASSLQGDDTDTQYF.

This clone was observed a few times. This chain joins TRBV10-3 and TRBJ2-1, with a possible D match to TRBD2 (6 bases). The germline V and J ends were trimmed by 0 bases and 6 bases, with 9 bases remaining between them. The CDR3 is 14 amino acids. Per the germline V gene, CDR1 is ENHRY and CDR2 is SYGVKD. The CDR3 DNA follows: TGTGCCATCAGTGAGTCCCAGGGAGGCAATGAGCAGTTCTTC. This encodes CAISESQGGNEQFF.

The rearrangement uses TRBV25-1 and TRBJ1-2, with TRBD1 as a possible D gene (6 bases). The CDR3 sequence is 11 residues long. Germline CDR1 and CDR2: MGHDK and SYGVNS. Trimming pared 8 bases from V and 7 bases from J, leaving 11 bases between. The DNA of the CDR3 is TGTGCCAGCGGGGGCTTGGGTGGCTACACCTTC. This codes for CASGGLGGYTF.

This chain joins TRBV29-1 and TRBJ2-2; D gene ambiguous. This CDR3 comprises 13 residues. V was shortened by 8 bases and J by 6 bases, with 16 bases between the two germline ends. The germline V gene encodes CDR1 SQVTM and CDR2 ANQGSEA. The CDR3 loop reads CSTKKGTAGELFF. DNA for the CDR3: TGCAGCACTAAAAAGGGTACGGCCGGGGAGCTGTTTTTT.

This chain joins TRBV11-2 and TRBJ2-2, with D possibly matching TRBD2 (5 bases). V dropped 4 bases and J dropped 6 bases, with 9 bases sitting between them. Germline CDR1 is SGHAT and CDR2 is FQNNGV. The length of the CDR3 is 13 residues. DNA of the CDR3: TGTGCCAGCAGCTCAAGAGGGTCCGGGGAGCTGTTTTTT. It specifies CASSSRGSGELFF.

This clone has more than one count but fewer than ten. The V call is TRBV7-9, the J call TRBJ2-1; TRBD2 aligns across 14 bases. This CDR3 has 15 amino acids. Germline V gives CDR1 SEHNR, CDR2 FQNEAQ (reference sequence). V shed 6 bases and J 9 bases; nucleotides not matched to a gene: 7. CDR3 DNA sequence: TGTGCCAGCAGGGCGGGACTAGCGGGAGTGGGTGAGCAGTTCTTC. Its protein product is CASRAGLAGVGEQFF.

This clone was found a few times. J is TRBJ2-3 and V is TRBV4-1, with D tentatively TRBD2 (5 bases). Trimming took off 4 bases at V and 2 bases at J, with 10 bases between the two ends. The CDR3 totals 14 residues. CDR1 is MGHRA, CDR2 YSYEKL, per germline. The CDR3 sequence: CASSLSRDTDTQYF. DNA of the CDR3: TGCGCCAGCAGCCTCTCCCGGGACACAGATACGCAGTATTTT.

This clone was counted between two and nine times. The chain has TRBV28 and TRBJ2-1; 7 bases match TRBD1. Germline V gene data show CDR1 as MDHEN and CDR2 as SYDVKM. V trimming: 3 bases; J trimming: 8 bases; junction bases outside the gene matches: 10. This CDR3 is built from 15 residues. CDR3 in DNA: TGTGCCAGCAGTTTCCGACAGGGTCGTGGCTATGAGCAGTTCTTC. Translated: CASSFRQGRGYEQFF.

This clone came up a few times. The junction shows a germline mismatch at one end, possibly a read error. This chain links TRBV14 with TRBJ1-1; D uncertain. The CDR3 has 11 residues. The germline V gene encodes CDR1 SGHDN and CDR2 FVKESK. DNA of the CDR3: TGTGCCAGCAGCCTCTACGACGACGCGATCTTT. Translation: CASSLYDDAIF. Together with reference TRBV14 and TRBJ1-1, the CDR3 gives the full variable domain: EAGVTQFPSHSVIEKGQTVTLRCDPISGHDNLYWYRRVMGKEIKFLLHFVKESKQDESGMPNNRFLAERTGGTYSTLKVQPAELEDSGVYFCASSLYDDAIFGQGTRLTVV.

In its sample, this clone was seen a few times. This chain links TRBV7-2 with TRBJ2-5; tentatively, D is TRBD2 (6 bases). Trimming stripped 9 bases from V and 0 bases from J, with 11 bases between. Germline CDR1 is SGHTA and CDR2 is FQGNSA. This CDR3 region has 13 residues. The CDR3 sequence: CASNRDYQETQYF. CDR3 DNA sequence: TGTGCCAGTAATCGGGACTACCAAGAGACCCAGTACTTC.

V and J are TRBV19 and TRBJ2-1; 9 nucleotides match TRBD1. The CDR3 extends over 14 amino acids. J lost 9 bases, V lost 6 bases, and 9 bases had no gene match. CDR1 LNHDA and CDR2 SQIVND come from the germline V gene (reference sequence). The CDR3 sequence: CASRSGTGRGEQFF. CDR3 bases: TGTGCCAGTAGATCGGGGACAGGGAGGGGTGAGCAGTTCTTC.

This clone was seen once. The rearrangement uses TRBV30 and TRBJ1-6, with a possible D match to TRBD1 (6 bases). This CDR3 contains 15 residues. From germline, CDR1 is GTSNPN and CDR2 SVGIG (reference sequence). V was trimmed by 3 bases and J by 0 bases, leaving 9 bases between them. Here the CDR3 reads CAWRAQGSYNSPLHF. CDR3 bases: TGTGCCTGGAGAGCACAGGGCTCCTATAATTCACCCCTCCACTTT.

This clone was seen only a few times. The chain employs TRBV2 and TRBJ1-4, with D possibly matching TRBD1 (6 bases). Germline V gene lookup returns CDR1 SNHLY and CDR2 FYNNEI. V was trimmed by 6 bases and J by 7 bases, leaving 12 bases between them. The CDR3 is 13 residues long. This chain's CDR3 is CASRGRGAEKLFF. DNA for the CDR3: TGTGCCAGCAGGGGCCGGGGGGCTGAAAAACTGTTTTTT.

The rearrangement uses TRBV29-1 and TRBJ2-7; D ambiguous. The CDR3 contains 13 residues. CDR1 and CDR2 (germline): SQVTM, ANQGSEA. V was pared by 2 bases and J by 7 bases, with 15 bases between. CDR3 sequence: CSVEFRVKGEQYF. The CDR3 DNA reads as TGCAGCGTTGAATTTCGGGTGAAAGGGGAGCAGTACTTC.

The CDR3 loop is CSVEESAGVLNTIYF. The CDR3 bases are TGCAGCGTTGAAGAGTCGGCAGGGGTATTAAACACCATATATTTT. V is TRBV29-1 and J is TRBJ1-3; D is possibly TRBD1 (6 bases). V gave up 0 bases and J gave up 6 bases, with 15 bases separating them. This CDR3 has 15 amino acids. Germline CDR1 and CDR2: SQVTM and ANQGSEA.

This clone appeared a few times. This sequence joins TRBV7-9 and TRBJ1-5; no reliable D call. CDR3 size: 14 residues. The germline CDR1 and CDR2 sequences are SEHNR and FQNEAQ (reference sequence). Trimming pared 5 bases from V and 2 bases from J, leaving 10 bases between. The chain's CDR3 is CASSREGGNQPQHF. DNA for the CDR3: TGTGCCAGCAGCCGAGAGGGTGGCAATCAGCCCCAGCATTTT.

The chain uses TRBV15 and TRBJ2-3; the D is unclear. The CDR3 is made up of 15 amino acids. Germline V gene data show CDR1 as LNHNV and CDR2 as YYDKDF (reference sequence). V was pared by 0 bases and J by 8 bases, with 15 bases between. The CDR3: CATSRDLGQLGTQYF. The CDR3 nucleotides are TGTGCCACCAGCAGAGATCTCGGGCAGCTGGGTACGCAGTATTTT.

V and J are TRBV25-1 and TRBJ1-6; maybe TRBD1 (6 bases). The germline V gene encodes CDR1 MGHDK and CDR2 SYGVNS. The V end was cut by 5 bases, the J end by 4 bases, with 9 bases between. The CDR3 is 14 amino acids. The CDR3 DNA is TGTGCCAGCAGTAGTGGACAGTATAATTCACCCCTCCACTTT. Protein product: CASSSGQYNSPLHF. Using reference TRBV25-1 and TRBJ1-6 for the parts outside the CDR3, the full variable domain is EADIYQTPRYLVIGTGKKITLECSQTMGHDKMYWYQQDPGMELHLIHYSYGVNSTEKGDLSSESTVSRIRTEHFPLTLESARPSHTSQYLCASSSGQYNSPLHFGNGTRLTVT.

CDR3 protein: CAISEPGRGRSYEQYF. DNA for the CDR3: TGTGCCATCAGTGAGCCCGGCAGGGGGCGGTCCTACGAGCAGTACTTC. The chain has TRBV10-3 and TRBJ2-7, with 8 positions matching TRBD1. The CDR3 has 16 amino acids. V was pared by 2 bases and J by 1 base, with 7 bases of the junction left unmatched. CDR1 and CDR2 from the germline V gene are ENHRY and SYGVKD.

This clone occurred a few times. This chain links TRBV19 with TRBJ2-4; 11 bases are shared with TRBD2. Germline values: CDR1 LNHDA, CDR2 SQIVND (reference sequence). After removal of 3 bases from V and 0 bases from J, the junction contained 7 bases not matched to a gene. The CDR3 runs to 18 residues. DNA for the CDR3: TGTGCCAGTAGTATCGGAGTAGCGGGAGGGGGAGCCAAAAACATTCAGTACTTC. Protein product: CASSIGVAGGGAKNIQYF.

V is TRBV7-9 and J is TRBJ2-7, with TRBD2 identical over 16 bases. The CDR3 sequence is 19 residues long. V dropped 5 bases and J dropped 5; count of bases not matched to a gene: 15. Germline V gene sequence: CDR1 SEHNR, CDR2 FQNEAQ (reference sequence). The CDR3: CASSRFGTSGRAGKNEQYV. The DNA for the CDR3 is TGTGCCAGCAGCCGGTTCGGGACTAGCGGGAGGGCCGGTAAGAACGAGCAGTACGTC.

The gene calls are TRBV7-3 and TRBJ1-2, with TRBD1 as a possible D gene (5 bases). The V gene's germline CDR1 is SGHTA and CDR2 FQGTGA. Trimming removed 4 bases from V and 7 bases from J, with 16 bases in between. This CDR3 spans 14 amino acids. This CDR3 is CASSSGTGEGGYTF. CDR3 nucleotides: TGTGCCAGCAGCTCGGGTACAGGAGAAGGTGGCTACACCTTC.

The chain combines TRBV30 with TRBJ1-2, with 8 bases fitting TRBD1. The junction had 3 bases not matched to a gene; V was cut back by 2 bases and J by 7 bases. Germline lookup yields CDR1 GTSNPN and CDR2 SVGIG (reference sequence). The CDR3 length is 12 residues. The CDR3 loop is CAWSQGAAGYTF. CDR3 nucleotide sequence: TGTGCCTGGAGTCAGGGGGCAGCTGGCTACACCTTC.

V and J are TRBV5-6 and TRBJ1-2; 7 nucleotides agree with TRBD1. Germline CDR1 is SGHDT and CDR2 is YYEEEE. The V segment lost 7 bases and the J segment 7 bases; nucleotides outside the gene matches: 10. The CDR3 length is 13 residues. CDR3 bases: TGTGCCAGCTCGACAGGGTATACGCTTGGCTACACCTTC. Translated: CASSTGYTLGYTF. Full variable domain (rest looked up from reference TRBV5-6 and TRBJ1-2): DAGVTQSPTHLIKTRGQQVTLRCSPKSGHDTVSWYQQALGQGPQFIFQYYEEEERQRGNFPDRFSGHQFPNYSSELNVNALLLGDSALYLCASSTGYTLGYTFGSGTRLTVV.

This clone was counted a few times. The J gene is TRBJ2-5, the V gene TRBV28, with D perhaps matching TRBD2 (6 bases). V was pared by 5 bases and J by 5 bases, with 15 bases between. Germline V lookup: CDR1 MDHEN, CDR2 SYDVKM. The CDR3 runs to 14 residues. The CDR3 region is CASSIGGVGETQYF. CDR3 coding DNA: TGTGCCAGCAGTATAGGAGGGGTTGGCGAGACCCAGTACTTC. The complete variable domain, with remaining parts taken from reference TRBV28 and TRBJ2-5, reads DVKVTQSSRYLVKRTGEKVFLECVQDMDHENMFWYRQDPGLGLRLIYFSYDVKMKEKGDIPEGYSVSREKKERFSLILESASTNQTSMYLCASSIGGVGETQYFGPGTRLLVL.

The chain carries TRBV18 and TRBJ2-1, with a tentative D call TRBD1 (5 bases). The germline V gene encodes CDR1 KGHSH and CDR2 LQKENI. This CDR3 comprises 13 residues. Trimming took off 6 bases at V and 9 bases at J, with 15 bases between the two ends. The CDR3 loop reads CASSQVPGFEQFF. CDR3 nucleotides: TGTGCCAGCTCCCAGGTTCCAGGGTTTGAGCAGTTCTTC.

This clone was picked up a small number of times. The chain combines TRBV30 with TRBJ1-2; D possibly corresponds to TRBD1 (5 bases). The CDR3 has 12 residues. Trimming took off 4 bases at V and 13 bases at J, with 19 bases between the two ends. The germline V gene encodes CDR1 GTSNPN and CDR2 SVGIG (reference sequence). CDR3 coding DNA: TGTGCCTGGATCCACCAGGGCCCCGGTCTCACCTTC. It codes for CAWIHQGPGLTF.